The 27 T cell receptor beta chains below come from one sample, sequenced in a study of blood T cells in healthy people across ages. A sample-barcoded 5' primer and a J-beta primer mix were used in a second PCR of about 7 to 11 cycles. TCRdb re-derived calls from the 5' RACE reads in MiXCR, one entry per CDR3 protein. The repertoire consists of 380,000 or so distinct CDR3 sequences, with 45% to 65% occurring once and the leading ten covering about 54%. The specimen was blood. These receptors were collected from a man aged 60 to 75 in good health.

This chain connects TRBV7-2 to TRBJ2-2; tentatively, D is TRBD2 (5 bases). Trimming left V 6 bases short and J 0 bases short, with 14 bases between. Germline CDR1 is SGHTA and CDR2 is FQGNSA. This CDR3 spans 16 amino acids. CDR3 bases: TGTGCCAGCAGTCCCAAGCGGAGTTCGAACACCGGGGAGCTGTTTTTT. It encodes CASSPKRSSNTGELFF.

The chain has TRBV7-2 and TRBJ2-1; 11 bases match TRBD2. From germline, CDR1 is SGHTA and CDR2 FQGNSA. The CDR3 has 18 amino acids. V lost 2 bases, J lost 5 bases, and 11 bases stayed unmatched. The CDR3 DNA sequence: TGTGCCAGCAGCTTAAGGTCTAGCGGGGGGACTTTAAACAATGAGCAGTTCTTC. Translation gives CASSLRSSGGTLNNEQFF.

The sample holds a few counts of this clonotype. The CDR3 DNA follows: TGCGCCAGCAGGGAAACTAGCGGGAGGACCACAGATACGCAGTATTTT. Amino acid sequence: CASRETSGRTTDTQYF. The V call is TRBV5-1, the J call TRBJ2-3; 12 bases line up with TRBD2. Germline V lookup: CDR1 SGHRS, CDR2 YFSETQ. V lost 5 bases and J lost 2; bases outside the gene matches: 6. The CDR3 covers 16 residues.

The sample holds a few counts of this clonotype. The V call is TRBV7-9, the J call TRBJ2-7; D is unresolved. This CDR3 has 11 amino acids. Germline loops: CDR1 SEHNR, CDR2 FQNEAQ (reference sequence). With 7 bases removed from V and 4 bases from J, the gap between germline ends came to 8 bases. The CDR3 loop is CASTPSYEQYF. The CDR3 DNA reads TGTGCCAGCACCCCGTCTTACGAGCAGTACTTC.

The chain employs TRBV5-1 and TRBJ1-6, with TRBD1 matching over 7 bases. The CDR3 is 15 residues long. The germline CDR1 and CDR2 sequences are SGHRS and YFSETQ. V lost 4 bases, J lost 6 bases, and 7 bases stayed unmatched. The DNA for the CDR3 is TGCGCCAGCAGCGGCCCGGGACAGAGTAATTCACCCCTCCACTTT. This sequence encodes CASSGPGQSNSPLHF.

The chain couples TRBV29-1 to TRBJ2-7; the D gene is possibly TRBD2 (6 bases). Germline CDR1 and CDR2: SQVTM and ANQGSEA. The V end was cut by 7 bases, the J end by 4 bases, with 20 bases between. CDR3 length equals 14 residues. The CDR3: CSAQTGVGVYEQYF. CDR3 bases: TGCAGCGCTCAGACGGGGGTTGGCGTTTACGAGCAGTACTTC.

In its sample, this clonotype was seen many times. The J gene is TRBJ2-1, the V gene TRBV29-1; 10 nucleotides match TRBD1. The end of the DNA fits TRBJ2-7 better, so the J call may be wrong. Germline V lookup: CDR1 SQVTM, CDR2 ANQGSEA. This CDR3 comprises 15 residues. CDR3 protein: CSQTGGSISYNEQYF. CDR3 coding DNA: TGCAGCCAGACAGGGGGCTCTATCTCCTACAATGAGCAGTACTTC.

This chain uses TRBV18 with TRBJ2-1; 9 bases map to TRBD1. The CDR3 sequence is 17 residues long. In germline, CDR1 is KGHSH, CDR2 LQKENI. J lost 8 bases, V lost 4 bases, and 15 bases had no gene match. The CDR3 DNA sequence: TGTGCCAGCTCACGATATTCGCCGGGACAGGGAAGGCATGAGCAGTTCTTC. Amino acids: CASSRYSPGQGRHEQFF.

J is TRBJ2-7 and V is TRBV7-9, with a weak D call TRBD2 (5 bases). Germline loops: CDR1 SEHNR, CDR2 FQNEAQ (reference sequence). Deletions cut 5 bases from V and 2 bases from J, with 13 bases between. The CDR3 runs to 14 residues. Here the CDR3 reads CASSLRRGTYEQYF. The CDR3 nucleotides are TGTGCCAGCAGCCTCCGACGGGGTACCTACGAGCAGTACTTC.

This clonotype was seen many times. This chain links TRBV7-2 with TRBJ2-7; D is undetermined. Trimming stripped 5 bases from V and 2 bases from J, with 7 bases between. The CDR3 is 12 amino acids. Germline V gene sequence: CDR1 SGHTA, CDR2 FQGNSA. CDR3 loop: CASSPNTYEQYF. CDR3 nucleotide sequence: TGTGCCAGCAGCCCCAATACCTACGAGCAGTACTTC.

V and J are TRBV28 and TRBJ2-7; 7 nucleotides agree with TRBD2. The CDR3 contains 16 residues. Germline V gene data show CDR1 as MDHEN and CDR2 as SYDVKM. The ends lost 3 bases at V and 1 base at J; junction bases unmatched: 9. CDR3 amino acids: CASSFSPAGLSYEQYF. The CDR3 DNA reads TGTGCCAGCAGTTTTAGCCCAGCGGGACTATCCTACGAGCAGTACTTC. The full variable domain, completed using reference TRBV28 and TRBJ2-7, is DVKVTQSSRYLVKRTGEKVFLECVQDMDHENMFWYRQDPGLGLRLIYFSYDVKMKEKGDIPEGYSVSREKKERFSLILESASTNQTSMYLCASSFSPAGLSYEQYFGPGTRLTVT.

This clonotype appeared many times. The chain joins TRBV6-5 to TRBJ2-4; 9 bases are a match to TRBD1. The V and J ends lost 8 bases and 6 bases, in that order; junction bases with no gene match: 11. The CDR3 contains 15 residues. The V gene's germline CDR1 is MNHEY and CDR2 SVGAGI. The CDR3 DNA follows: TGTGCCAGCGCCCGACGGGACAGGGAGGTAAACATTCAGTACTTC. Its protein product is CASARRDREVNIQYF.

The V and J genes are TRBV7-2 and TRBJ2-3; D uncertain. In germline, CDR1 is SGHTA, CDR2 FQGNSA. This CDR3 contains 15 residues. Trimming left V 5 bases short and J 0 bases short, with 12 bases between. This chain's CDR3 is CASSPLFLSTDTQYF. CDR3 DNA: TGTGCCAGCAGCCCCCTCTTTCTTAGCACAGATACGCAGTATTTT.

This clonotype was found once. The CDR3 DNA follows: TGTGCCAGCAGCACAGCAAGGGGCCAGCAGTTCTTC. It encodes CASSTARGQQFF. This rearrangement joins TRBV5-5 to TRBJ2-1, with D possibly matching TRBD1 (5 bases). The CDR3 spans 12 residues. Germline loops: CDR1 SGHKS, CDR2 YYEKEE (reference sequence). The ends were cut back, 4 bases at V and 11 bases at J, with 13 bases in the middle.

This clonotype turned up a few times. The chain joins TRBV13 to TRBJ2-7; D possibly corresponds to TRBD1 (6 bases). The CDR3 loop spans 15 amino acids. V shed 5 bases and J shed 0 bases, with 14 bases lying between them. Germline loops: CDR1 PRHDT, CDR2 FYEKMQ (reference sequence). The CDR3 loop is CASSPRGSSSYEQYF. The CDR3 DNA sequence: TGTGCCAGCAGCCCCAGGGGCTCCAGCTCCTACGAGCAGTACTTC.

There are a few counts of this clonotype. This rearrangement joins TRBV14 to TRBJ1-1; TRBD1 might be the D (6 bases). Germline CDR1 SGHDN, CDR2 FVKESK. There are 16 residues in the CDR3. V gave up 0 bases and J gave up 2 bases, with 13 bases separating them. The CDR3 DNA reads TGTGCCAGCAGCCAAGAGTTCGCAGGGGTAAACACTGAAGCTTTCTTT. Amino acid sequence: CASSQEFAGVNTEAFF.

V gene TRBV7-9 combines with J gene TRBJ2-7; D not certain. Germline loops: CDR1 SEHNR, CDR2 FQNEAQ (reference sequence). V was pared by 1 base and J by 2 bases, with 3 bases between. The CDR3 length is 12 residues. CDR3 loop: CASSLETYEQYF. CDR3 DNA: TGTGCCAGCAGCTTAGAAACCTACGAGCAGTACTTC.

The chain combines TRBV13 with TRBJ2-4; 9 bases agree with TRBD2. The V gene end was trimmed by 0 bases and the J gene end by 2 bases; junction bases not matched to a gene: 5. Germline V gene data show CDR1 as PRHDT and CDR2 as FYEKMQ (reference sequence). The length of the CDR3 is 17 residues. Here the CDR3 DNA reads TGTGCCAGCAGCTTAGGCGGCGGGGGGGCTTCCAAAAACATTCAGTACTTC. This encodes CASSLGGGGASKNIQYF.

This clonotype has a handful of counts. Here the CDR3 DNA reads TGTGCCAGCAGGTTAACAGGGTATAACTACGAGCAGTACTTC. It specifies CASRLTGYNYEQYF. The chain combines TRBV14 with TRBJ2-7, with a tentative D call TRBD1 (6 bases). The CDR3 is made up of 14 amino acids. Per germline, CDR1 SGHDN and CDR2 FVKESK. V gave up 6 bases and J gave up 3 bases, with 15 bases separating them.

This chain uses TRBV12-3 or TRBV12-4 with TRBJ2-4; 7 bases map to TRBD2. The assigned J gene may be wrong: the sequence end matches TRBJ2-7 better. The CDR3 extends over 14 amino acids. The CDR3 is CASSPSSGTYEQYF. Here the CDR3 DNA reads TGTGCCAGCAGTCCGTCTAGCGGCACCTACGAGCAGTACTTC.

The chain is built from TRBV11-2 and TRBJ2-5; D is ambiguous. CDR1 is SGHAT and CDR2 is FQNNGV in the germline V gene. The V gene lost 4 bases and the J gene lost 5 bases, with 26 bases spanning the gap. The CDR3 has 18 residues. CDR3 nucleotide sequence: TGTGCCAGCAGCTCGCCCGACTTGCGGTGGATATTAGGGGAGACCCAGTACTTC. The encoded protein is CASSSPDLRWILGETQYF.

V usage is TRBV4-2 and J usage is TRBJ1-2, with 9 bases aligning to TRBD1. V dropped 2 bases and J dropped 0; count of bases not matched to a gene: 4. The germline V gene encodes CDR1 LGHNA and CDR2 YNFKEQ. This CDR3 is built from 16 residues. The CDR3 loop is CASSQPQGATNYGYTF. The CDR3 region has the DNA TGTGCCAGCAGCCAACCACAGGGGGCGACTAACTATGGCTACACCTTC.

This clonotype was detected only a few times. The chain is built from TRBV5-1 and TRBJ1-1; D remains ambiguous. Germline values: CDR1 SGHRS, CDR2 YFSETQ. CDR3 length equals 13 residues. Trimming took off 5 bases at V and 1 base at J, with 9 bases between the two ends. The CDR3 region has the DNA TGCGCCAGCAGTAGGGAACCGAACACTGAAGCTTTCTTT. This sequence encodes CASSREPNTEAFF.

This clonotype was found many times. The chain uses TRBV30 and TRBJ2-4; D uncertain. V was clipped by 2 bases and J by 1 base, with 9 bases between them. The CDR3 sequence is 14 residues long. CDR1 and CDR2 (germline): GTSNPN, SVGIG (reference sequence). The CDR3 DNA reads TGTGCCTGGAGTCTCAGTGGGGCCAAAAACATTCAGTACTTC. Translated: CAWSLSGAKNIQYF. Drawing the rest from reference TRBV30 and TRBJ2-4, the complete variable domain is SQTIHQWPATLVQPVGSPLSLECTVEGTSNPNLYWYRQAAGRGLQLLFYSVGIGQISSEVPQNLSASRPQDRQFILSSKKLLLSDSGFYLCAWSLSGAKNIQYFGAGTRLSVL.

This clonotype was detected ten times or more. The rearrangement joins TRBV5-1 to TRBJ2-2; D not certain. Deletions cut 6 bases from V and 4 bases from J, with 4 bases between. Germline loops: CDR1 SGHRS, CDR2 YFSETQ. The CDR3 spans 11 residues. The CDR3 loop reads CASKGTGELFF. In DNA, the CDR3 is TGCGCCAGCAAAGGCACCGGGGAGCTGTTTTTT.

The rearrangement joins TRBV6-5 to TRBJ1-6; D is ambiguous. The CDR3 runs 16 residues. V lost 3 bases to trimming and J lost 0 bases, with 9 bases between them. Germline CDR1 reads MNHEY; CDR2 reads SVGAGI. The CDR3 nucleotides are TGTGCCAGCAGTTATCAATCCAGCTCCTATAATTCACCCCTCCACTTT. This gives the protein CASSYQSSSYNSPLHF.

The chain carries TRBV20-1 and TRBJ1-1; 7 positions match TRBD1. CDR1 is DFQATT, CDR2 SNEGSKA, per germline (reference sequence). This CDR3 is 15 amino acids long. V lost 2 bases and J lost 4; bases outside the gene matches: 10. In DNA form, the CDR3 reads TGCAGTGCTAGACCAAACAGGGGCGTAAGCACTGAAGCTTTCTTT. It translates to CSARPNRGVSTEAFF.